What follows are 21 T cell receptor beta chains derived from one specimen sequenced in a study of beta chain features in type 1 diabetes. Sequencing targeted expressed TCRB transcripts, as all isolated RNA had been reverse transcribed. Profiled with immunoSEQ multiplex PCR; TCRdb holds only in-frame clones, not every one. Among 970,000 or so clones listed, roughly a sixth were seen once. Material for sequencing was naive CD4+ T cells from blood. These receptors all stem from a woman in her late teens or twenties in good health.

CDR3 bases: TGTGCCATCAGTGAGTTCGGGGACTATGGCTACACCTTC. It encodes CAISEFGDYGYTF. The V gene is TRBV10-3, the J gene TRBJ1-2, with unresolved D. The CDR3 has 13 residues. CDR1 is ENHRY and CDR2 is SYGVKD in the germline V gene. The ends were cut back, 1 base at V and 3 bases at J, with 6 bases in the middle.

This clone was seen more than once but under ten times. The chain employs TRBV28 and TRBJ2-5, with unresolved D. Germline values: CDR1 MDHEN, CDR2 SYDVKM. The CDR3 covers 14 residues. V lost 5 bases and J 3 bases, leaving 13 bases between the germline ends. As DNA, the CDR3 is TGTGCCAGCAGTCCCGGCGACAAGAAAGAGACCCAGTACTTC. Protein sequence: CASSPGDKKETQYF.

This clone came up a few times. The chain is built from TRBV11-2 and TRBJ2-5; 8 nucleotides line up with TRBD2. Germline CDR1 is SGHAT and CDR2 is FQNNGV. CDR3 length equals 15 residues. V dropped 2 bases and J dropped 2; count of bases not matched to a gene: 4. The CDR3 spells CASSLRGTRQETQYF. The DNA of the CDR3 is TGTGCCAGCAGCTTAAGGGGGACTAGACAAGAGACCCAGTACTTC.

This clone occurred a few times. This chain uses TRBV28 with TRBJ2-7; no clear D. Germline V lookup: CDR1 MDHEN, CDR2 SYDVKM. This CDR3 is built from 16 residues. Trimming shortened V by 5 bases and J by 2 bases, and 19 bases separated the two germline ends. The CDR3 DNA reads as TGTGCCAGCAGTACGAGTTATCGACTCGGTCCCTACGAGCAGTACTTC. It codes for CASSTSYRLGPYEQYF.

The V and J genes are TRBV6-1 and TRBJ1-5, with D possibly matching TRBD1 (6 bases). CDR1 and CDR2 from the germline V gene are MNHNS and SASEGT. The CDR3 is 15 amino acids. V gave up 3 bases and J gave up 5 bases, with 14 bases separating them. The CDR3 loop reads CASSDISRGYQPQHF. CDR3 nucleotide sequence: TGTGCCAGCAGTGACATTTCCAGGGGTTATCAGCCCCAGCATTTT.

This chain joins TRBV29-1 and TRBJ2-2, with D perhaps matching TRBD1 (6 bases). The CDR3 runs to 14 residues. Germline V CDR1 and CDR2: SQVTM, ANQGSEA. The V and J ends lost 6 bases and 0 bases respectively, with 11 bases between them. The CDR3 DNA is TGCAGCGTACGAACAGGGACGAACACCGGGGAGCTGTTTTTT. It codes for CSVRTGTNTGELFF.

The chain couples TRBV5-1 to TRBJ1-1; D remains ambiguous. Trimming removed 9 bases at V and 11 bases at J, with 17 bases between. Germline V CDR1 and CDR2: SGHRS, YFSETQ. The CDR3 length is 11 residues. CDR3 protein: CANSLTRDAFF. The CDR3 nucleotides read TGCGCCAACAGTCTCACCCGCGACGCTTTCTTT.

The chain combines TRBV2 with TRBJ2-7, with 7 nucleotides matching TRBD1. This CDR3 is built from 13 residues. V trimming: 4 bases; J trimming: 2 bases; junction bases outside the gene matches: 2. Germline CDR1 is SNHLY and CDR2 is FYNNEI. The CDR3 DNA sequence: TGTGCCAGCAGTGCGACAGGGCCCTACGAGCAGTACTTC. Translated, it gives CASSATGPYEQYF. The complete variable domain, with remaining parts taken from reference TRBV2 and TRBJ2-7, reads EPEVTQTPSHQVTQMGQEVILRCVPISNHLYFYWYRQILGQKVEFLVSFYNNEISEKSEIFDDQFSVERPDGSNFTLKIRSTKLEDSAMYFCASSATGPYEQYFGPGTRLTVT.

V gene TRBV5-1 combines with J gene TRBJ2-5; 8 bases map to TRBD2. V shed 2 bases, J shed 5 bases, and the junction held 8 bases outside the gene matches. The germline gives CDR1 SGHRS, CDR2 YFSETQ. The length of the CDR3 is 15 residues. The CDR3 protein is CASSFLRERGETQYF. In DNA, the CDR3 is TGCGCCAGCAGCTTCTTGCGGGAGCGGGGGGAGACCCAGTACTTC. Complete variable domain (other parts from reference TRBV5-1 and TRBJ2-5): KAGVTQTPRYLIKTRGQQVTLSCSPISGHRSVSWYQQTPGQGLQFLFEYFSETQRNKGNFPGRFSGRQFSNSRSEMNVSTLELGDSALYLCASSFLRERGETQYFGPGTRLLVL.

This clone was seen only a few times. The J gene is TRBJ2-7, the V gene TRBV4-3, with a possible D match to TRBD1 (7 bases). CDR3 length: 14 residues. V lost 2 bases and J 7 bases, leaving 15 bases between the germline ends. The germline V gene encodes CDR1 LGHNA and CDR2 YSLEER. The chain's CDR3 is CASSQSDRTKEQYF. CDR3 nucleotides: TGCGCCAGCAGCCAATCGGACAGGACTAAGGAGCAGTACTTC.

The chain is built from TRBV28 and TRBJ2-7, with 11 nucleotides matching TRBD2. V lost 7 bases and J lost 0; bases outside the gene matches: 8. Per germline, CDR1 MDHEN and CDR2 SYDVKM. CDR3 size: 16 residues. The CDR3 spells CASILAGGDPSYEQYF. CDR3 in DNA: TGTGCCAGCATTCTAGCGGGGGGCGACCCCTCCTACGAGCAGTACTTC. Looking up the rest from reference TRBV28 and TRBJ2-7 gives the full variable domain: DVKVTQSSRYLVKRTGEKVFLECVQDMDHENMFWYRQDPGLGLRLIYFSYDVKMKEKGDIPEGYSVSREKKERFSLILESASTNQTSMYLCASILAGGDPSYEQYFGPGTRLTVT.

This clone came up once. CDR3 loop: CASSRPTSGSGYYEQYF. CDR3 sequence (DNA): TGTGCCAGTAGTAGGCCGACTAGCGGGAGTGGATACTACGAGCAGTACTTC. The rearrangement joins TRBV19 to TRBJ2-7; 12 bases line up with TRBD2. Trimming at V came to 4 bases and at J to 3 bases, leaving 10 bases not matched to a gene. The CDR3 runs 17 residues. In germline, CDR1 is LNHDA, CDR2 SQIVND (reference sequence). Supplemented by reference TRBV19 and TRBJ2-7, the full variable domain reads DGGITQSPKYLFRKEGQNVTLSCEQNLNHDAMYWYRQDPGQGLRLIYYSQIVNDFQKGDIAEGYSVSREKKESFPLTVTSAQKNPTAFYLCASSRPTSGSGYYEQYFGPGTRLTVT.

V gene TRBV4-2 combines with J gene TRBJ1-2, with D perhaps TRBD1 (6 bases). The V gene lost 0 bases and the J gene lost 0 bases, with 14 bases spanning the gap. Germline V gene lookup returns CDR1 LGHNA and CDR2 YNFKEQ. This CDR3 has 17 residues. The CDR3 here is CASSQDRTANPNYGYTF. CDR3 bases: TGTGCCAGCAGCCAAGATCGGACAGCGAATCCTAACTATGGCTACACCTTC.

V gene TRBV7-6 combines with J gene TRBJ2-5; 7 bases are a match to TRBD1. V gave up 0 bases and J gave up 7 bases; unmatched junction bases: 8. Germline V gives CDR1 SGHVS, CDR2 FNYEAQ. CDR3 length: 15 residues. CDR3 in DNA: TGTGCCAGCAGCTTAGCGCAGAACAGGGGTGGGACCCAGTACTTC. This translates into CASSLAQNRGGTQYF.

This clone was seen only a few times. The chain recombines TRBV6-1 with TRBJ2-3; no clear D. This CDR3 contains 13 residues. V lost 8 bases and J 2 bases, leaving 11 bases between the germline ends. Germline CDR1 is MNHNS and CDR2 is SASEGT. CDR3 loop: CASARLFTDTQYF. Written as DNA, the CDR3 is TGTGCCAGCGCCCGGCTGTTCACAGATACGCAGTATTTT.

This clone was picked up a small number of times. The V call is TRBV19, the J call TRBJ2-7, with TRBD2 as a possible D gene (6 bases). Germline lookup yields CDR1 LNHDA and CDR2 SQIVND (reference sequence). The CDR3 sequence is 15 residues long. Trimming removed 5 bases from V and 2 bases from J, with 16 bases in between. CDR3 nucleotides: TGTGCCAGTAGTCCCTCCGGGACTCAGGCCTACGAGCAGTACTTC. It codes for CASSPSGTQAYEQYF.

This clone was seen a few times. J is TRBJ1-5 and V is TRBV21-1; the table's D gene call, TRBD1, was not cross checked with the DNA. TRBV21-1 is reported as a pseudogene. This CDR3 is built from 19 residues. The CDR3 loop reads CASTSGLSCAGYSNQPQHF. Here the CDR3 DNA reads TGTGCCAGCACCTCAGGATTAAGTTGTGCCGGATATAGCAATCAGCCCCAGCATTTT.

This clone has just one count. This chain uses TRBV9 with TRBJ2-3; TRBD2 matches 8 bases. With 2 bases clipped from V and 6 bases from J, the junction kept 11 bases outside the gene matches. Germline values: CDR1 SGDLS, CDR2 YYNGEE. CDR3 length equals 16 residues. CDR3 coding DNA: TGTGCCAGCAGCGTTCGGGCGGGAGGAGGTGGTGATACGCAGTATTTT. This gives the protein CASSVRAGGGGDTQYF.

The genes are TRBV5-5 and TRBJ1-4, with 8 bases fitting TRBD1. In germline, CDR1 is SGHKS, CDR2 YYEKEE (reference sequence). The CDR3 is made up of 15 amino acids. V lost 4 bases, J lost 11 bases, and 13 bases stayed unmatched. The CDR3, as DNA: TGTGCCAGCAGCCCCTGGACAGGGACCACTCGGAAACTGTTTTTT. This encodes CASSPWTGTTRKLFF. The variable domain in full, completed from reference TRBV5-5 and TRBJ1-4, reads DAGVTQSPTHLIKTRGQQVTLRCSPISGHKSVSWYQQVLGQGPQFIFQYYEKEERGRGNFPDRFSARQFPNYSSELNVNALLLGDSALYLCASSPWTGTTRKLFFGSGTQLSVL.

This clone was picked up a small number of times. This could be a read error, since a much larger clone is one nucleotide away. This CDR3 is also generated by other DNA sequences in the sample. The rearrangement uses TRBV2 and TRBJ2-1; no reliable D call. V lost 6 bases, J lost 4 bases, and 4 bases lay in between. This CDR3 contains 11 residues. Germline CDR1 SNHLY, CDR2 FYNNEI. CDR3 sequence: CASSVYNEQFF. CDR3 nucleotide sequence: TGTGCCAGCAGCGTATACAATGAGCAGTTCTTC.

The rearrangement uses TRBV10-3 and TRBJ2-7, with D maybe TRBD2 (6 bases). The germline gives CDR1 ENHRY, CDR2 SYGVKD. Trimming shortened V by 6 bases and J by 2 bases, and 14 bases separated the two germline ends. This CDR3 comprises 14 residues. The CDR3 sequence: CAISAGTGAYEQYF. The CDR3 DNA reads TGTGCCATCAGCGCCGGGACGGGAGCCTACGAGCAGTACTTC.